Only one count was recorded for the clone carrying this T cell receptor (beta chain). Its antigen remains unidentified. The protocol was immunoSEQ multiplex PCR, while the TCRdb copy is restricted to in-frame clones and leaves out a portion. The data show fewer than 130,000 clones, with approximately 90% seen just once and approximately 8% held by the top ten. The sample comes from a study of T cell responses to AZD1222 COVID-19 vaccine. Study at large: The analysis combined second doses at about 4 or about 12 weeks.

In germline, CDR1 is SGHAT, CDR2 FQDESV (reference sequence). With 2 bases removed from V and 4 bases from J, the gap between germline ends came to 9 bases. This CDR3 has 15 amino acids. Study-wide results and caveats: A mostly white British donor set with more females was recruited, and clonal diversity was possibly underestimated.

This chain uses TRBV11-1 with TRBJ1-6; no clear D gene. The sample here was peripheral blood, taken on day 0 of AZD1222 vaccination. This clonotype was sampled from an adult in good health. CDR3 amino acids: CASSLYQTYNSPLHF. In DNA form, the CDR3 reads TGTGCCAGCAGCTTATATCAGACTTATAATTCACCCCTCCACTTT. The variable domain in full, with the rest retrieved from reference TRBV11-1 and TRBJ1-6, is EAEVAQSPRYKITEKSQAVAFWCDPISGHATLYWYRQILGQGPELLVQFQDESVVDDSQLPKDRFSAERLKGVDSTLKIQPAELGDSAMYLCASSLYQTYNSPLHFGNGTRLTVT.